The entry below describes one T cell receptor (beta chain). Other nucleotide sequences from this sample produce the same CDR3. The data belong to a study of blood T cell repertoires in COVID-19. Germline loops: CDR1 SGHDN, CDR2 FVKESK. The CDR3 has 14 residues. The junction had 4 bases not matched to a gene; V was cut back by 3 bases and J by 8 bases. Participants were aged roughly 18 to 95 years, lived in around 25 US areas, and enrolled virtually. Data came from immunoSEQ multiplex PCR; TCRdb stores just in-frame clones and leaves some out. The sample lists approximately 180,000 clones; 82% were seen once.

This receptor was taken from a woman aged 55-69 years with acute COVID-19. The chain combines TRBV14 with TRBJ1-4, with TRBD1 identical over 9 bases. Sequenced material: PBMCs or T cells enriched from blood (not recorded which). CDR3 DNA: TGTGCCAGCAGCCAGAACAGGGGGCTGGAAAAACTGTTTTTT. Its translation is CASSQNRGLEKLFF. Using reference TRBV14 and TRBJ1-4 for the parts outside the CDR3, the full variable domain is EAGVTQFPSHSVIEKGQTVTLRCDPISGHDNLYWYRRVMGKEIKFLLHFVKESKQDESGMPNNRFLAERTGGTYSTLKVQPAELEDSGVYFCASSQNRGLEKLFFGSGTQLSVL.